This T cell receptor beta chain is drawn from a study of shared clonotypes between healthy human individuals. The length of the CDR3 is 18 residues. CDR1 and CDR2 (germline): MGHRA, YSYEKL. After removal of 3 bases from V and 2 bases from J, the junction contained 7 bases not matched to a gene. Here immunoSEQ multiplex PCR was the method, and the copy in TCRdb shows in-frame clones only, minus some. Of around 700,000 clones listed, about 91% are singletons. General study findings and limits: Clonotype sharing across donors was expected to vary with sequencing depth.

This clone was seen a single time. Its antigen remains unknown. As defined, naive CD8 cells were CD45RO-negative and positively selected for CCR7, with terminally differentiated effector memory CD45RA+ cells excluded. The TCR sequence derives from a man younger than 45 in good health. Input material: naive CD8+ T cells sorted from blood. This chain uses TRBV4-1 with TRBJ2-7; TRBD2 agrees at 16 bases. The CDR3 region has the DNA TGCGCCAGCAGCCAGGGGGGACTAGCGGGAGGGCCCGCCTACGAGCAGTACTTC. It codes for CASSQGGLAGGPAYEQYF.